This note documents a single T cell receptor beta chain sequence. The data derive from a study of blood T cell repertoires in COVID-19. Study information: Researchers got acute and convalescent COVID-19 samples from the United States, Italy and Spain.

Methods used by the authors: Reference gene primer amplification in the assay estimated nucleated cell counts. Profiled with immunoSEQ multiplex PCR; TCRdb holds only in-frame clones, not every one. The DNA was the basis for D and trimming; V, J and clone size are from that table. The top ten clones hold over 1.5% of a sample with around 270,000 clones, 84% of them seen once. The CDR3 is made up of 14 amino acids. The V end lost 0 bases, the J end lost 9 bases, and 12 bases lay between the germline ends. CDR1 and CDR2 from the germline V gene are LGHDT and YNNKEL (reference sequence). Sample: peripheral blood. This clonotype was sampled from a woman aged 40 to 49 who had recovered from COVID-19. The rearrangement joins TRBV3-1 (or the pseudogene TRBV3-2) to TRBJ1-5, with no clear D. CDR3 sequence (DNA): TGTGCCAGCAGCCAAGATAGCGATTTCCGGCCCCAGCATTTT. This codes for CASSQDSDFRPQHF.